This T cell receptor beta chain was profiled in a study of radiotherapy plus CTLA-4 blockade in lung cancer. Study summary: Of all patients, 15% to 20% responded objectively and about 34% showed disease control.

Germline V gives CDR1 ENHRY, CDR2 SYGVKD. The CDR3 runs 15 residues. Unmatched junction bases numbered 11, after V lost 8 bases and J lost 5 bases. Study-level points and caveats: Clones derived from tumor TCRs expanded in blood after radiotherapy plus ipilimumab. Reports identified early blood T cell clone dynamics, with interferon-beta, as the best response predictor.

TCRdb's copy holds only in-frame clones and misses some; the assay was immunoSEQ multiplex PCR. Found here are more than 40,000 clones, 82% of them singletons; the top ten hold approximately 3.6%. As to this clone: As yet, its antigen is unknown.

The source of this sequence is a human donor with non-small cell lung cancer who had stable disease on radiotherapy plus ipilimumab. The sample in question was peripheral blood, obtained from a patient treated with radiotherapy plus ipilimumab. The V call is TRBV10-3, the J call TRBJ2-7; 11 nucleotides line up with TRBD1. Here the CDR3 reads CAIASGGTGGNEQYF. The CDR3, as DNA: TGTGCCATCGCCTCAGGGGGGACAGGGGGTAACGAGCAGTACTTC.